A single sample is the source of the 10 T cell receptor beta chains below, sequenced in a study of T cell changes during pregnancy in multiple sclerosis. Clones were read by immunoSEQ multiplex PCR, and TCRdb kept only the in-frame ones, dropping some. The table shows approximately 53,000 clones, with around 92% occurring only once. The sample here was CD4+ T cells from peripheral blood mononuclear cells, taken in the third trimester of pregnancy. Receptors originate from a female donor with multiple sclerosis, enrolled in a pregnancy study.

V usage is TRBV30 and J usage is TRBJ1-1, with D perhaps matching TRBD1 (5 bases). This CDR3 has 14 amino acids. Per the germline V gene, CDR1 is GTSNPN and CDR2 is SVGIG (reference sequence). The ends were cut back, 3 bases at V and 1 base at J, with 12 bases in the middle. Here the CDR3 reads CAWRGDRSNTEAFF. CDR3 DNA: TGTGCCTGGAGAGGGGATCGGTCGAACACTGAAGCTTTCTTT.

The V gene is TRBV30, the J gene TRBJ1-2; TRBD1 aligns across 7 bases. Trimming took 4 bases from V and 5 from J; bases not matched to a gene: 7. The CDR3 covers 13 residues. Germline V gene data show CDR1 as GTSNPN and CDR2 as SVGIG (reference sequence). The CDR3 protein is CAWKRPGGYGYTF. Here the CDR3 DNA reads TGTGCCTGGAAGAGGCCAGGGGGGTATGGCTACACCTTC.

V is TRBV21-1 and J is TRBJ2-7; the table names TRBD2, a call not compared with the DNA. TRBV21-1 is deemed a pseudogene. The CDR3 covers 14 residues. CDR3 DNA: TGTGCCAGCAGCAATATCGGGGGTTTCTACGAGCAGTACTTC. Translating gives CASSNIGGFYEQYF.

The DNA for the CDR3 is TGTGCCTGGAGTGGAAAGGGGCGGTACTTC. Translating gives CAWSGKGRYF. The rearrangement links TRBV30 to TRBJ2-7; D is possibly TRBD1 (5 bases). The germline CDR1 and CDR2 sequences are GTSNPN and SVGIG (reference sequence). The CDR3 length is 10 residues. The V end lost 1 base, the J end lost 12 bases, and 10 bases lay between the germline ends.

The chain has TRBV2 and TRBJ2-3, with TRBD1 identical over 9 bases. CDR3 size: 17 residues. Germline loops: CDR1 SNHLY, CDR2 FYNNEI. V lost 4 bases, J lost 3 bases, and 11 bases stayed unmatched. The CDR3 region is CASSAGQGTLWTDTQYF. The CDR3 nucleotides read TGTGCCAGCAGTGCGGGACAGGGTACACTTTGGACAGATACGCAGTATTTT.

The sample holds many counts of this clone. The CDR3 nucleotides read TGTGCCAGCAGCTGGACAGGGGACGAGCAGTACTTC. It encodes CASSWTGDEQYF. The J gene is TRBJ2-7, the V gene TRBV7-9; TRBD1 agrees at 9 bases. Trimming cost V 4 bases and J 5 bases; bases outside gene matches: 0. Germline values: CDR1 SEHNR, CDR2 FQNEAQ (reference sequence). This CDR3 has 12 amino acids.

This clone was detected only once. The gene calls are TRBV15 and TRBJ2-7, with 14 bases that match TRBD2. CDR3 length: 15 amino acids. With V trimmed by 0 bases and J by 6 bases, 1 base remained unmatched. Germline-derived CDR1 and CDR2 are LNHNV and YYDKDF (reference sequence). The CDR3 sequence is CATSRDGLAGGEQYF. The CDR3 coding sequence is TGTGCCACCAGCAGAGATGGACTAGCGGGGGGCGAGCAGTACTTC.

The chain couples TRBV19 to TRBJ1-2; D is unresolved. Trimming left V 4 bases short and J 8 bases short, with 14 bases between. This CDR3 has 13 residues. CDR1 and CDR2 (germline): LNHDA, SQIVND (reference sequence). This CDR3 is CASSRVALMGYTF. The CDR3 nucleotides read TGTGCCAGTAGTAGGGTAGCCCTAATGGGCTACACCTTC.

This clone is judged medium-sized. V gene TRBV18 combines with J gene TRBJ1-1; the D gene is possibly TRBD1 (5 bases). V lost 3 bases to trimming and J lost 0 bases, with 8 bases between them. This CDR3 spans 14 amino acids. Germline V gene lookup returns CDR1 KGHSH and CDR2 LQKENI. In DNA form, the CDR3 reads TGTGCCAGCTCACCGACAGAGCTGAACACTGAAGCTTTCTTT. Its protein is CASSPTELNTEAFF.

This clone was seen once. This rearrangement joins TRBV2 to TRBJ2-1, with 8 bases matching TRBD1. Germline V gene data show CDR1 as SNHLY and CDR2 as FYNNEI. The trim removed 5 bases at V and 0 bases at J, leaving 6 bases unmatched. The CDR3 totals 16 residues. For the CDR3, the DNA is TGTGCCAGCAGTTTGACAGGGGCCATCTCCTACAATGAGCAGTTCTTC. Translating it yields CASSLTGAISYNEQFF.